The sequence of this T cell receptor (beta chain) was determined in a study of T cells after somatic rescue of genetic block. In germline, CDR1 is SGHNT, CDR2 YYREEE (reference sequence). V lost 1 base, J lost 5 bases, and 1 base lay in between. The CDR3 sequence is 12 residues long. The data were produced by immunoSEQ multiplex PCR, yet TCRdb's version contains in-frame clones alone and is incomplete. This sample yields roughly 71,000 clones, of which roughly 91% are seen a single time; around 2.8% belongs to the top ten. Sequencing used peripheral blood mononuclear cells (PBMCs). The origin of this receptor is a man aged 25-45 years. This chain uses TRBV5-4 with TRBJ2-6; D gene uncertain. CDR3 DNA sequence: TGTGCCAGCAGCTTGAGGGCCAACGTCCTGACTTTC. Protein product: CASSLRANVLTF.